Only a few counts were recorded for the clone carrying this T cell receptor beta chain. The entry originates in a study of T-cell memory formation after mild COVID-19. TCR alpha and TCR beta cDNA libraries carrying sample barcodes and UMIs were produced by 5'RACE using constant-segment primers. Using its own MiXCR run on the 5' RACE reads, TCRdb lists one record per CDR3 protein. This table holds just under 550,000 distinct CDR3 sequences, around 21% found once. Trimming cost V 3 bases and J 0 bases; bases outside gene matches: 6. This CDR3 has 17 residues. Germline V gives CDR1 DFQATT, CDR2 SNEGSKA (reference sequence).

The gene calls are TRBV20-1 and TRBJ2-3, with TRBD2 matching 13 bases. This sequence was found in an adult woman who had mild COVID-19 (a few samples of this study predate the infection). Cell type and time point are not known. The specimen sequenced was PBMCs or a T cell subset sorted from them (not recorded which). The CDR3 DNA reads TGCAGTGCTAGGGGACTAGCGGGACGGGCTAGCACAGATACGCAGTATTTT. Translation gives CSARGLAGRASTDTQYF.